Each of the 17 T cell receptor beta chains below was sequenced from the same sample in a study of blood T cell repertoires in COVID-19. The repertoire was sequenced with immunoSEQ multiplex PCR; TCRdb's copy has only in-frame clones and lacks some. This table holds under 250,000 clones, about 80% found once. The sequencing input was peripheral blood. The receptors derive from a woman aged 40 to 49 with active or convalescent COVID-19.

The CDR3 sequence: CAWTSGSSYNEQFF. The DNA of the CDR3 is TGTGCCTGGACTAGCGGAAGCTCCTACAATGAGCAGTTCTTC. The genes are TRBV30 and TRBJ2-1; 7 bases line up with TRBD2. The CDR3 has 14 amino acids. Trimming removed 4 bases from V and 0 bases from J; junction bases left unmatched: 3. The germline CDR1 and CDR2 sequences are GTSNPN and SVGIG (reference sequence).

The chain carries TRBV2 and TRBJ2-3; TRBD2 matches 8 bases. The CDR3 consists of 14 residues. The V segment lost 1 base and the J segment 4 bases; nucleotides outside the gene matches: 1. The V gene's germline CDR1 is SNHLY and CDR2 FYNNEI. CDR3 region: CASSEERGPDTQYF. The CDR3 coding sequence is TGTGCCAGCAGTGAAGAGCGGGGGCCAGATACGCAGTATTTT.

This clone has a handful of counts. This rearrangement joins TRBV29-1 to TRBJ1-2; 9 bases align to TRBD1. CDR1 and CDR2 from the germline V gene are SQVTM and ANQGSEA. The CDR3 loop spans 14 amino acids. V lost 2 bases and J lost 4; bases outside the gene matches: 5. CDR3 DNA sequence: TGCAGCGTTGAACGGGACAGGGAGGCCTATGGCTACACCTTC. This translates into CSVERDREAYGYTF. The full variable domain, in which reference TRBV29-1 and TRBJ1-2 provide the parts outside the CDR3, is SAVISQKPSRDICQRGTSLTIQCQVDSQVTMMFWYRQQPGQSLTLIATANQGSEATYESGFVIDKFPISRPNLTFSTLTVSNMSPEDSSIYLCSVERDREAYGYTFGSGTRLTVV.

The chain uses TRBV2 and TRBJ1-5; TRBD1 matches at 8 bases. CDR1 SNHLY and CDR2 FYNNEI come from the germline V gene. This CDR3 spans 15 amino acids. Trimming removed 5 bases from V and 3 bases from J; junction bases left unmatched: 6. The CDR3 reads CASSTGQGPNQPQHF. CDR3 nucleotide sequence: TGTGCCAGCAGTACCGGACAGGGACCCAATCAGCCCCAGCATTTT. Using reference TRBV2 and TRBJ1-5 for the parts outside the CDR3, the full variable domain is EPEVTQTPSHQVTQMGQEVILRCVPISNHLYFYWYRQILGQKVEFLVSFYNNEISEKSEIFDDQFSVERPDGSNFTLKIRSTKLEDSAMYFCASSTGQGPNQPQHFGDGTRLSIL.

V and J are TRBV5-1 and TRBJ1-6, with 7 bases fitting TRBD1. Germline CDR1 reads SGHRS; CDR2 reads YFSETQ. CDR3 length: 16 amino acids. V trimming: 0 bases; J trimming: 5 bases; junction bases outside the gene matches: 5. CDR3: CASSLEQGTNNSPLHF. CDR3 coding DNA: TGCGCCAGCAGCTTGGAACAGGGGACAAATAATTCACCCCTCCACTTT.

V and J are TRBV12-3 or TRBV12-4 and TRBJ1-5; tentative D call: TRBD1 (5 bases). CDR3 size: 13 residues. V lost 10 bases, J lost 0 bases, and 10 bases lay in between. CDR3 region: CATAGDSNQPQHF. CDR3 nucleotide sequence: TGTGCCACCGCGGGGGATAGCAATCAGCCCCAGCATTTT.

This rearrangement joins TRBV5-1 to TRBJ2-1, with D possibly TRBD2 on 5 matching bases. The CDR3 covers 14 residues. Germline CDR1 reads SGHRS; CDR2 reads YFSETQ. V gave up 1 base and J gave up 9 bases, with 14 bases separating them. CDR3 sequence: CASSLIPIEGEQFF. The CDR3 DNA follows: TGCGCCAGCAGCTTGATTCCGATAGAGGGTGAGCAGTTCTTC.

CDR3 region: CASGPGLAGDYEQYF. As DNA, the CDR3 is TGTGCTAGTGGTCCGGGACTAGCGGGGGATTACGAGCAGTACTTC. The gene calls are TRBV12-5 and TRBJ2-7; 14 positions match TRBD2. Germline V lookup: CDR1 LGHNT, CDR2 FRNRAP. The length of the CDR3 is 15 residues. Trimming cost V 5 bases and J 4 bases; bases outside gene matches: 4.

This chain connects TRBV7-9 to TRBJ1-2; no clear D gene. The V and J ends lost 1 base and 2 bases respectively, with 5 bases between them. The CDR3 consists of 13 residues. Germline V gives CDR1 SEHNR, CDR2 FQNEAQ (reference sequence). CDR3 coding DNA: TGTGCCAGCAGCTTAGGAGGGAACTATGGCTACACCTTC. Translated, it gives CASSLGGNYGYTF.

V and J are TRBV5-1 and TRBJ1-1; D uncertain. The germline CDR1 and CDR2 sequences are SGHRS and YFSETQ. Between the trimmed V and J ends, which lost 4 bases and 0 bases, there was a span of 13 bases. The CDR3 has 15 residues. The CDR3 region is CASSPGFGMNTEAFF. CDR3 coding DNA: TGCGCCAGCAGCCCGGGGTTTGGTATGAACACTGAAGCTTTCTTT.

This clone was seen only once. The chain carries TRBV7-3 and TRBJ2-3; 8 bases match TRBD2. The length of the CDR3 is 18 residues. Germline V gene sequence: CDR1 SGHTA, CDR2 FQGTGA. The V gene end was trimmed by 2 bases and the J gene end by 0 bases; junction bases not matched to a gene: 10. The CDR3 DNA reads as TGTGCCAGCAGCTTAGGACCCGTGGGCGGGGGGAGCACAGATACGCAGTATTTT. As protein: CASSLGPVGGGSTDTQYF. The full variable domain, rest sourced from reference TRBV7-3 and TRBJ2-3, is GAGVSQTPSNKVTEKGKYVELRCDPISGHTALYWYRQSLGQGPEFLIYFQGTGAADDSGLPNDRFFAVRPEGSVSTLKIQRTERGDSAVYLCASSLGPVGGGSTDTQYFGPGTRLTVL.

The rearrangement links TRBV29-1 to TRBJ1-1; D may be TRBD1 (5 bases). This CDR3 is 14 amino acids long. Looked up from germline, CDR1 is SQVTM and CDR2 is ANQGSEA. The V end lost 3 bases, the J end lost 1 base, and 12 bases lay between the germline ends. The CDR3 sequence: CSVDGRGRNTEAFF. The DNA of the CDR3 is TGCAGCGTTGACGGTCGGGGGAGGAACACTGAAGCTTTCTTT.

The V and J genes are TRBV19 and TRBJ1-5, with D uncertain. V lost 0 bases and J 7 bases, leaving 7 bases between the germline ends. From germline, CDR1 is LNHDA and CDR2 SQIVND (reference sequence). The CDR3 has 13 amino acids. In DNA form, the CDR3 reads TGTGCCAGTAGTATAGATCCTCCCCAGCCCCAGCATTTT. Translating it yields CASSIDPPQPQHF.

The chain employs TRBV7-9 and TRBJ2-3, with a weak D call TRBD1 (6 bases). Germline CDR1 SEHNR, CDR2 FQNEAQ (reference sequence). The CDR3 loop spans 16 amino acids. V lost 6 bases and J lost 0, with 16 bases in between. The CDR3 here is CASSRSGDTSTDTQYF. The CDR3 nucleotides read TGTGCCAGCAGTCGCTCAGGGGACACTAGCACAGATACGCAGTATTTT.

The chain links TRBV18 to TRBJ2-1; D might be TRBD2 (5 bases). The CDR3 runs to 16 residues. CDR1 is KGHSH, CDR2 LQKENI, per germline. Trimming shortened V by 0 bases and J by 0 bases, and 9 bases separated the two germline ends. The DNA for the CDR3 is TGTGCCAGCTCACCACCGAGGGCGGTCTCCTACAATGAGCAGTTCTTC. Amino acids: CASSPPRAVSYNEQFF.

This clone was detected a few times. V and J are TRBV24-1 and TRBJ2-2; maybe TRBD2 (6 bases). The CDR3 is made up of 15 amino acids. V lost 5 bases, J lost 8 bases, and 17 bases lay in between. Germline CDR1 reads KGHDR; CDR2 reads SFDVKD. DNA of the CDR3: TGTGCCACCAGTGTGGCATGGGGGGACGCAGGGGAGCTGTTTTTT. Translation gives CATSVAWGDAGELFF.

The V gene is TRBV30, the J gene TRBJ1-1; tentatively, D is TRBD1 (5 bases). V was cut by 4 bases and J by 3 bases, with 12 bases left in between. CDR1 GTSNPN and CDR2 SVGIG come from the germline V gene (reference sequence). CDR3 length: 13 residues. CDR3 nucleotide sequence: TGTGCCTGGACTCAGGGTACGGACACTGAAGCTTTCTTT. Translated: CAWTQGTDTEAFF.